These 32 T cell receptor beta chains share one sample of origin, sequenced in a study of T cell responses to AZD1222 COVID-19 vaccine. TCRdb's table, derived via immunoSEQ multiplex PCR, lists solely in-frame clones and lacks some. The repertoire holds 180,000 or so clones, with about 90% as singletons. This specimen was peripheral blood, taken on day 0 of AZD1222 vaccination. The receptors shown here come from an adult in good health.

The rearrangement uses TRBV6-2 or TRBV6-3 and TRBJ1-5; weak D call: TRBD1 (6 bases). The CDR3 length is 14 residues. Trimming stripped 7 bases from V and 4 bases from J, with 14 bases between. The V gene's germline CDR1 is MNHEY and CDR2 SVGEGT. The CDR3 here is CASNPDSYNQPQHF. The CDR3 DNA is TGTGCCAGCAACCCGGACAGCTATAATCAGCCCCAGCATTTT.

The chain combines TRBV27 with TRBJ1-2, with D possibly matching TRBD1 (5 bases). The CDR3 totals 13 residues. Germline CDR1 is MNHEY and CDR2 is SMNVEV (reference sequence). Trimming cost V 2 bases and J 2 bases, with 6 bases left between them. The CDR3 sequence is CASSLGGNYGYTF. Here the CDR3 DNA reads TGTGCCAGCAGTTTAGGGGGGAACTATGGCTACACCTTC.

This chain links TRBV7-3 with TRBJ2-5; TRBD1 or TRBD2 may be the D gene (5 bases each). Trimming removed 5 bases at V and 3 bases at J, with 10 bases between. The length of the CDR3 is 13 residues. Germline V gene sequence: CDR1 SGHTA, CDR2 FQGTGA. The CDR3 DNA reads as TGTGCCAGCAGCATGGGACGGGAAGAGACCCAGTACTTC. This translates into CASSMGREETQYF.

This clone was detected a few times. V usage is TRBV5-1 and J usage is TRBJ1-2; 9 bases match TRBD1. The CDR3 length is 17 residues. Germline CDR1 is SGHRS and CDR2 is YFSETQ. The ends lost 4 bases at V and 7 bases at J; junction bases unmatched: 17. CDR3: CASSLSTGTGYGSGYTF. CDR3 sequence (DNA): TGCGCCAGCAGCCTAAGTACCGGGACAGGGTATGGTAGTGGCTACACCTTC.

V gene TRBV2 combines with J gene TRBJ1-1; D is unclear. V lost 6 bases to trimming and J lost 11 bases, with 19 bases between them. This CDR3 has 13 amino acids. The V gene's germline CDR1 is SNHLY and CDR2 FYNNEI. In nucleotides, the CDR3 is TGTGCCAGCAGGTTAGACTCTCAAGGATGGGCTTTCTTT. Residues: CASRLDSQGWAFF.

This chain uses TRBV6-5 with TRBJ2-7; D call uncertain. Trimming took 5 bases from V and 3 from J, leaving 17 bases between them. From germline, CDR1 is MNHEY and CDR2 SVGAGI. This CDR3 has 15 amino acids. This CDR3 reads CASSTVLGSIYEQYF. Written as DNA, the CDR3 is TGTGCCAGCAGTACCGTGCTGGGGTCTATCTACGAGCAGTACTTC.

V and J are TRBV27 and TRBJ2-7, with TRBD1 matching over 10 bases. Germline assignment: CDR1 MNHEY and CDR2 SMNVEV (reference sequence). The CDR3 is 15 residues long. J was trimmed by 2 bases and V by 6 bases; bases with no gene match: 7. DNA for the CDR3: TGTGCCAGCAGGCAGGGACAGGGGCTCGCCTACGAGCAGTACTTC. Translation: CASRQGQGLAYEQYF.

The chain uses TRBV9 and TRBJ2-2, with TRBD1 matching 7 bases. CDR1 and CDR2 from the germline V gene are SGDLS and YYNGEE. Trimming cost V 7 bases and J 5 bases; bases outside gene matches: 14. CDR3 size: 16 residues. Here the CDR3 reads CASSLRVGGGTGELFF. The CDR3 DNA reads TGTGCCAGCTCACTCAGAGTAGGGGGCGGAACCGGGGAGCTGTTTTTT.

This sequence joins TRBV11-2 and TRBJ2-7; D tentatively fits TRBD1 or TRBD2 (5 bases each). Trimming left V 4 bases short and J 4 bases short, with 17 bases between. This CDR3 is 15 amino acids long. Germline loops: CDR1 SGHAT, CDR2 FQNNGV. CDR3 loop: CASSSTGGGFYEQYF. CDR3 coding DNA: TGTGCCAGCAGCTCAACCGGTGGGGGTTTTTACGAGCAGTACTTC.

This clone was found once. The rearrangement links TRBV28 to TRBJ2-7; possible D gene TRBD1, 5 bases. The germline V and J ends were trimmed by 5 bases and 3 bases, with 14 bases remaining between them. This CDR3 region has 14 residues. Germline V gives CDR1 MDHEN, CDR2 SYDVKM. The CDR3 region is CASSPPTEYYEQYF. The CDR3 DNA reads TGTGCCAGCAGTCCGCCGACAGAATACTACGAGCAGTACTTC.

J is TRBJ2-4 and V is TRBV11-2; the D gene is possibly TRBD1 (5 bases). The CDR3 extends over 17 amino acids. V was shortened by 4 bases and J by 0 bases, with 16 bases between the two germline ends. The germline gives CDR1 SGHAT, CDR2 FQNNGV. CDR3 DNA sequence: TGTGCCAGCAGCTCAGACCAGGGTAGGATAGCCAAAAACATTCAGTACTTC. It yields the protein CASSSDQGRIAKNIQYF.

The chain carries TRBV6-2 or TRBV6-3 and TRBJ2-7, with a weak D call TRBD1 (6 bases). CDR1 and CDR2 from the germline V gene are MNHEY and SVGEGT. V lost 4 bases to trimming and J lost 3 bases, with 10 bases between them. CDR3 length equals 13 residues. The CDR3 here is CASSSLGGYEQYF. As DNA, the CDR3 is TGTGCCAGCAGTTCTTTAGGGGGCTACGAGCAGTACTTC.

This clone has a handful of counts. The CDR3 protein is CASIQQGGGSYEQYF. Here the CDR3 DNA reads TGTGCCAGCATTCAACAGGGAGGGGGCTCCTACGAGCAGTACTTC. The gene calls are TRBV6-5 and TRBJ2-7; TRBD2 is a possible D gene (7 bases). Germline assignment: CDR1 MNHEY and CDR2 SVGAGI. The CDR3 sequence is 15 residues long. V gave up 7 bases and J gave up 0 bases, with 16 bases separating them.

The V gene is TRBV10-3, the J gene TRBJ1-6; D perhaps matches TRBD1 (6 bases). In germline, CDR1 is ENHRY, CDR2 SYGVKD. Deletions cut 4 bases from V and 7 bases from J, with 17 bases between. The CDR3 is made up of 16 amino acids. The CDR3 coding sequence is TGTGCCATCAGTGTAGACAGGTCTCAGGTGAATTCACCCCTCCACTTT. Its protein product is CAISVDRSQVNSPLHF.

The rearrangement joins TRBV10-3 to TRBJ1-6; D is uncertain. Between the trimmed V and J ends, which lost 4 bases and 7 bases, there was a span of 11 bases. In germline, CDR1 is ENHRY, CDR2 SYGVKD. This CDR3 is built from 14 residues. CDR3 loop: CAISVGLTNSPLHF. In nucleotides, the CDR3 is TGTGCCATCAGTGTCGGATTGACGAATTCACCCCTCCACTTT.

This chain links TRBV6-5 with TRBJ1-2; unclear D gene. Germline assignment: CDR1 MNHEY and CDR2 SVGAGI. V lost 6 bases and J lost 7, with 6 bases in between. The CDR3 is 10 residues long. This CDR3 is CASSYRGYTF. The CDR3 bases are TGTGCCAGCAGCTACCGTGGCTACACCTTC.

This clone was counted once. V is TRBV7-9 and J is TRBJ2-7; tentatively, D is TRBD1 (6 bases). Germline CDR1 reads SEHNR; CDR2 reads FQNEAQ (reference sequence). Deletions cut 3 bases from V and 7 bases from J, with 10 bases between. The CDR3 totals 12 residues. DNA of the CDR3: TGTGCCAGCAGCTTCTCTCAGGGGGAGCAGTACTTC. Translation gives CASSFSQGEQYF.

The chain combines TRBV7-9 with TRBJ2-5; 14 nucleotides line up with TRBD2. V lost 1 base, J lost 3 bases, and 4 bases stayed unmatched. Germline loops: CDR1 SEHNR, CDR2 FQNEAQ (reference sequence). This CDR3 is 17 amino acids long. Written as DNA, the CDR3 is TGTGCCAGCAGCTTAGTGGGACTAGCGGGGGAAAAAGAGACCCAGTACTTC. Its translation: CASSLVGLAGEKETQYF.

This sequence joins TRBV5-1 and TRBJ1-4, with D tentatively TRBD1 (5 bases). The germline gives CDR1 SGHRS, CDR2 YFSETQ. V lost 7 bases to trimming and J lost 1 base, with 8 bases between them. The CDR3 is made up of 13 amino acids. Here the CDR3 DNA reads TGCGCCAGCCGACAGCAAACTAATGAAAAACTGTTTTTT. Translated: CASRQQTNEKLFF.

The gene calls are TRBV6-1 and TRBJ2-3; TRBD2 matches at 11 bases. Unmatched junction bases numbered 5, after V lost 3 bases and J lost 6 bases. CDR3 length: 15 residues. Germline V CDR1 and CDR2: MNHNS, SASEGT. CDR3 sequence (DNA): TGTGCCAGCAGTGATGGTAGCGGGGGGGCCGATACGCAGTATTTT. It yields the protein CASSDGSGGADTQYF.

This clone was counted a single time. The V call is TRBV5-8, the J call TRBJ1-6; TRBD1 is a possible D gene (6 bases). V was cut by 7 bases and J by 0 bases, with 11 bases left in between. Germline CDR1 SGHTS, CDR2 YDEGEE. The CDR3 consists of 15 residues. This CDR3 reads CASRDRSSYNSPLHF. CDR3 sequence (DNA): TGTGCCAGCCGAGACAGGAGCTCCTATAATTCACCCCTCCACTTT.

This chain uses TRBV2 with TRBJ1-2; maybe TRBD1 (6 bases). The germline gives CDR1 SNHLY, CDR2 FYNNEI. This CDR3 has 12 residues. The germline V and J ends were trimmed by 2 bases and 8 bases, with 9 bases remaining between them. The CDR3 here is CASSETGRGYTF. DNA for the CDR3: TGTGCCAGCAGTGAAACAGGGCGCGGCTACACCTTC.

This chain connects TRBV19 to TRBJ2-1, with 9 bases identical to TRBD1. Trimming removed 3 bases from V and 10 bases from J; junction bases left unmatched: 10. Germline values: CDR1 LNHDA, CDR2 SQIVND (reference sequence). CDR3 length: 15 amino acids. The CDR3 nucleotides read TGTGCCAGTAGTATTACCGGGACAGGGAAGGAAGAGCAGTTCTTC. As protein: CASSITGTGKEEQFF.

The chain employs TRBV7-9 and TRBJ1-2; 7 bases fit TRBD1. V dropped 3 bases and J dropped 8; count of bases not matched to a gene: 3. The CDR3 extends over 12 amino acids. The V gene's germline CDR1 is SEHNR and CDR2 FQNEAQ (reference sequence). The CDR3 here is CASSFNRGGYTF. CDR3 in DNA: TGTGCCAGCAGCTTTAACAGGGGCGGCTACACCTTC.

This sequence joins TRBV29-1 and TRBJ2-7; TRBD2 matches 10 bases. Germline V CDR1 and CDR2: SQVTM, ANQGSEA. This CDR3 region has 14 residues. V dropped 5 bases and J dropped 2; count of bases not matched to a gene: 6. The CDR3 coding sequence is TGCAGCGTTCTTAGCGGGGGGAATCCCTACGAGCAGTACTTC. It translates to CSVLSGGNPYEQYF.

The chain employs TRBV7-2 and TRBJ1-3, with D possibly TRBD1 on 6 matching bases. V was clipped by 4 bases and J by 8 bases, with 15 bases between them. Germline CDR1 and CDR2: SGHTA and FQGNSA. The CDR3 spans 14 residues. As DNA, the CDR3 is TGTGCCAGCAGCTGGCTAAATAGGGGGGACACCATATATTTT. It is translated as CASSWLNRGDTIYF. Full variable domain (remainder filled in from reference TRBV7-2 and TRBJ1-3): GAGVSQSPSNKVTEKGKDVELRCDPISGHTALYWYRQSLGQGLEFLIYFQGNSAPDKSGLPSDRFSAERTGGSVSTLTIQRTQQEDSAVYLCASSWLNRGDTIYFGEGSWLTVV.

The V and J genes are TRBV4-1 and TRBJ1-2; unclear D gene. Germline V CDR1 and CDR2: MGHRA, YSYEKL. V was shortened by 0 bases and J by 3 bases, with 8 bases between the two germline ends. The CDR3 consists of 14 residues. The DNA of the CDR3 is TGCGCCAGCAGCCAAGAGATGGGAGACTATGGCTACACCTTC. It yields the protein CASSQEMGDYGYTF.

In this sample, this clone turned up once. CDR3 amino acids: CAWSLPDTQYF. The CDR3 DNA reads as TGTGCCTGGAGTTTGCCAGATACGCAGTATTTT. The chain couples TRBV30 to TRBJ2-3, with D hard to call. This CDR3 has 11 residues. V was trimmed by 2 bases and J by 4 bases, leaving 4 bases between them. Germline-derived CDR1 and CDR2 are GTSNPN and SVGIG (reference sequence).

This clone was counted between two and nine times. V usage is TRBV2 and J usage is TRBJ2-7, with 10 positions matching TRBD2. The CDR3 has 16 amino acids. V lost 8 bases and J lost 0; bases outside the gene matches: 10. Germline lookup yields CDR1 SNHLY and CDR2 FYNNEI. The CDR3 sequence: CASPPSGGSSSYEQYF. CDR3 DNA sequence: TGTGCCAGCCCCCCTAGCGGGGGATCTAGCTCCTACGAGCAGTACTTC. The variable domain in full, with the rest retrieved from reference TRBV2 and TRBJ2-7, is EPEVTQTPSHQVTQMGQEVILRCVPISNHLYFYWYRQILGQKVEFLVSFYNNEISEKSEIFDDQFSVERPDGSNFTLKIRSTKLEDSAMYFCASPPSGGSSSYEQYFGPGTRLTVT.

This clone was picked up a small number of times. This chain joins TRBV5-6 and TRBJ1-6, with D possibly TRBD1 on 5 matching bases. CDR3 length: 15 amino acids. CDR1 SGHDT and CDR2 YYEEEE come from the germline V gene. V lost 2 bases and J lost 2, with 8 bases in between. The CDR3 loop reads CASSLAGAYNSPLHF. The CDR3 DNA reads as TGTGCCAGCAGCTTAGCGGGGGCCTATAATTCACCCCTCCACTTT.

This clone has just a few counts. This sequence joins TRBV4-2 and TRBJ2-7, with a possible D match to TRBD1 (6 bases). The CDR3 has 14 amino acids. With 0 bases removed from V and 3 bases from J, the gap between germline ends came to 9 bases. The germline gives CDR1 LGHNA, CDR2 YNFKEQ. The DNA of the CDR3 is TGTGCCAGCAGCCAAGAAGGGGGTCACTACGAGCAGTACTTC. It encodes CASSQEGGHYEQYF.

V gene TRBV7-2 combines with J gene TRBJ1-5; no firm D call. CDR3 length equals 16 residues. The germline V gene encodes CDR1 SGHTA and CDR2 FQGNSA. Trimming cost V 5 bases and J 1 base, with 15 bases left between them. CDR3 protein: CASSPPGPGSNQPQHF. CDR3 nucleotide sequence: TGTGCCAGCAGCCCGCCCGGGCCGGGAAGCAATCAGCCCCAGCATTTT. The variable domain in full, with the rest retrieved from reference TRBV7-2 and TRBJ1-5, is GAGVSQSPSNKVTEKGKDVELRCDPISGHTALYWYRQSLGQGLEFLIYFQGNSAPDKSGLPSDRFSAERTGGSVSTLTIQRTQQEDSAVYLCASSPPGPGSNQPQHFGDGTRLSIL.